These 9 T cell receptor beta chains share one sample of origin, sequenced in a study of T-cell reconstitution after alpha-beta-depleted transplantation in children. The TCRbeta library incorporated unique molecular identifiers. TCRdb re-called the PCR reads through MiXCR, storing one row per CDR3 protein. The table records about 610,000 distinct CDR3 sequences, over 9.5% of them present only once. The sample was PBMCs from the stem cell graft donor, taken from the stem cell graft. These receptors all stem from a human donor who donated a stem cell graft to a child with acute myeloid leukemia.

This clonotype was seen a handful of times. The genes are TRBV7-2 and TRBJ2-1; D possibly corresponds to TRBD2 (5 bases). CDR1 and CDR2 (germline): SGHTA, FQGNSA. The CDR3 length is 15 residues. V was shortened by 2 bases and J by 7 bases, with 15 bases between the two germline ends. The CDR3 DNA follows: TGTGCCAGCAGCTTACTGGTGGGAGCGAGTAATGAGCAGTTCTTC. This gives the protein CASSLLVGASNEQFF.

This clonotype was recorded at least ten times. The CDR3 nucleotides are TGTGCCAGCAGGCCCACACCGGGACAGGGGGCCCACGAGCAGTACTTC. This gives the protein CASRPTPGQGAHEQYF. The rearrangement joins TRBV28 to TRBJ2-7; 12 nucleotides match TRBD1. V shed 6 bases and J 5 bases; nucleotides not matched to a gene: 11. The germline gives CDR1 MDHEN, CDR2 SYDVKM. The CDR3 loop spans 16 amino acids.

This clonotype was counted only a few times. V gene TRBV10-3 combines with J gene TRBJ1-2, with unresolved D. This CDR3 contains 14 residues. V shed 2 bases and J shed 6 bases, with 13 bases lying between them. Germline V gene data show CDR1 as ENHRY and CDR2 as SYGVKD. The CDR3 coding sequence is TGTGCCATCAGTGAGGCGTGGGCCCCACATGGCTACACCTTC. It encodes CAISEAWAPHGYTF.

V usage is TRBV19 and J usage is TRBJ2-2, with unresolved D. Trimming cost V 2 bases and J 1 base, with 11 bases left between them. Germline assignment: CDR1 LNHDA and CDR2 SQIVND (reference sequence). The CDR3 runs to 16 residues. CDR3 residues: CASSISPAGNTGELFF. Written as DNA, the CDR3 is TGTGCCAGTAGTATATCGCCTGCCGGGAACACCGGGGAGCTGTTTTTT.

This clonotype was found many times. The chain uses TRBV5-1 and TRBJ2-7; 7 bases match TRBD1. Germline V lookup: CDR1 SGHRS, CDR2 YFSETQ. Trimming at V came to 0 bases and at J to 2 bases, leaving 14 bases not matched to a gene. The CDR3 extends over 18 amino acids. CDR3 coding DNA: TGCGCCAGCAGCTTGGCCGGGATCGACAGGGTTGCCCCCTACGAGCAGTACTTC. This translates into CASSLAGIDRVAPYEQYF.

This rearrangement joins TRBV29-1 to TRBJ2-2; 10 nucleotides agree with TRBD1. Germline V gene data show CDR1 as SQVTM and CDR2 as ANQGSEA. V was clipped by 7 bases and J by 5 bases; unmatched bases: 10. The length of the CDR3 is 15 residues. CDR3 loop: CSAQMTGGWTGELFF. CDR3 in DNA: TGCAGCGCCCAGATGACAGGGGGCTGGACCGGGGAGCTGTTTTTT.

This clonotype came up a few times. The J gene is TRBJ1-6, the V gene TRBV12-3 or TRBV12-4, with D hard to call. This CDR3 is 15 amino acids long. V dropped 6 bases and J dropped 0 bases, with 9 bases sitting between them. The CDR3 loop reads CASSTLGSYNSPLHF. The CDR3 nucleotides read TGTGCCAGCAGCACTCTTGGCTCCTATAATTCACCCCTCCACTTT.

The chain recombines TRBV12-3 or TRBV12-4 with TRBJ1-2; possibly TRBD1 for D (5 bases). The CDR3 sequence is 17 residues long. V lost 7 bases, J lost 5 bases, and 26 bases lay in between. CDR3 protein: CASTARYGRAGKYGYTF. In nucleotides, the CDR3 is TGTGCCAGCACCGCCCGGTACGGCAGGGCAGGGAAGTATGGCTACACCTTC.

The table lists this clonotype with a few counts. The CDR3 DNA is TGTGCCAGCAGCCCAACTTTCGGCAGACAGAACACTGAAGCTTTCTTT. It encodes CASSPTFGRQNTEAFF. The chain uses TRBV7-8 and TRBJ1-1; D is unresolved. The V end lost 5 bases, the J end lost 1 base, and 17 bases lay between the germline ends. The CDR3 is 16 residues long. In germline, CDR1 is SGHVS, CDR2 FQNEAQ.